The 23 T cell receptor beta chains in this list originate from one sample, sequenced in a study of early T cells in non-severe SARS-CoV-2 infection. MiXCR, applied by TCRdb to the 5' RACE reads, yields one record per CDR3 protein. The sample includes around 70,000 distinct CDR3 sequences, 12% seen only once; the top ten take 3.5% to 5%. Source material: whole blood. Receptors were obtained from an adult who was a healthcare worker with PCR-confirmed SARS-CoV-2 infection or an uninfected control (not recorded which).

This clonotype was counted between two and nine times. This rearrangement joins TRBV27 to TRBJ1-2; TRBD1 matches at 8 bases. The CDR3 is 16 residues long. The ends lost 7 bases at V and 2 bases at J; junction bases unmatched: 12. Looked up from germline, CDR1 is MNHEY and CDR2 is SMNVEV (reference sequence). The chain's CDR3 is CASTPRLRTGNYGYTF. The CDR3 DNA follows: TGTGCCAGCACCCCACGTCTGCGGACAGGGAACTATGGCTACACCTTC.

This clonotype was seen repeatedly, ten times or more. This chain links TRBV7-8 with TRBJ2-3; D is perhaps TRBD2 (6 bases). The germline CDR1 and CDR2 sequences are SGHVS and FQNEAQ. The CDR3 is made up of 16 amino acids. Trimming pared 5 bases from V and 0 bases from J, leaving 15 bases between. The CDR3: CASSRPTSESTDTQYF. The CDR3 DNA reads as TGTGCCAGCAGCCGACCGACTAGTGAAAGCACAGATACGCAGTATTTT. Drawing the rest from reference TRBV7-8 and TRBJ2-3, the complete variable domain is GAGVSQSPRYKVAKRGQDVALRCDPISGHVSLFWYQQALGQGPEFLTYFQNEAQLDKSGLPSDRFFAERPEGSVSTLKIQRTQQEDSAVYLCASSRPTSESTDTQYFGPGTRLTVL.

This clonotype was detected many times. This chain uses TRBV6-5 with TRBJ1-5, with D possibly TRBD1 on 6 matching bases. Germline lookup yields CDR1 MNHEY and CDR2 SVGAGI. Trimming removed 6 bases from V and 6 bases from J, with 15 bases in between. CDR3 length equals 14 residues. For the CDR3, the DNA is TGTGCCAGCAGCACTAACGGGGGCAGTCAGCCCCAGCATTTT. Translating it yields CASSTNGGSQPQHF.

This clonotype was found many times. The rearrangement uses TRBV3-1 and TRBJ2-1; no definite D call. Trimming took 0 bases from V and 0 from J, leaving 12 bases between them. The V gene's germline CDR1 is LGHDT and CDR2 YNNKEL (reference sequence). This CDR3 has 17 amino acids. DNA of the CDR3: TGTGCCAGCAGCCAAGAGACGGCGGTTAGCTCCTACAATGAGCAGTTCTTC. It specifies CASSQETAVSSYNEQFF.

The chain recombines TRBV18 with TRBJ1-1; D ambiguous. This CDR3 comprises 14 residues. CDR1 and CDR2 from the germline V gene are KGHSH and LQKENI. V was cut by 6 bases and J by 1 base, with 12 bases left in between. CDR3 in DNA: TGTGCCAGCTCTCTGAGTGCCCCGAACACTGAAGCTTTCTTT. Protein sequence: CASSLSAPNTEAFF.

This clonotype was observed many times. V gene TRBV20-1 combines with J gene TRBJ1-6; 8 bases are shared with TRBD1. J was trimmed by 14 bases and V by 1 base; bases with no gene match: 4. This CDR3 spans 12 amino acids. Germline loops: CDR1 DFQATT, CDR2 SNEGSKA (reference sequence). CDR3 DNA: TGCAGTGCTAGAGGGTACAGGGGGGCCCTCCACTTT. It codes for CSARGYRGALHF.

This clonotype was observed many times. The chain couples TRBV20-1 to TRBJ1-2; the D is unclear. V gave up 8 bases and J gave up 1 base, with 14 bases separating them. The CDR3 contains 13 residues. The V gene's germline CDR1 is DFQATT and CDR2 SNEGSKA (reference sequence). The CDR3 protein is CSRLNGDNYGYTF. CDR3 bases: TGCAGTCGGTTGAACGGGGATAACTATGGCTACACCTTC.

The table lists this clonotype with many counts. The rearrangement joins TRBV11-2 to TRBJ2-4; D gene unclear. Germline V CDR1 and CDR2: SGHAT, FQNNGV. V was cut by 4 bases and J by 0 bases, with 10 bases left in between. This CDR3 spans 15 amino acids. CDR3 sequence: CASSSMVLAKNIQYF. The CDR3 DNA reads as TGTGCCAGCAGCTCCATGGTGCTAGCCAAAAACATTCAGTACTTC.

This clonotype was recorded at least ten times. The chain employs TRBV19 and TRBJ1-5; 7 nucleotides align to TRBD1. J was trimmed by 7 bases and V by 0 bases; bases with no gene match: 12. The CDR3 loop spans 17 amino acids. The V gene's germline CDR1 is LNHDA and CDR2 SQIVND (reference sequence). CDR3 residues: CASSIDPWTGGGQPQHF. CDR3 sequence (DNA): TGTGCCAGTAGTATAGATCCCTGGACAGGCGGGGGCCAGCCCCAGCATTTT.

The V call is TRBV11-2, the J call TRBJ1-5, with D possibly being TRBD1 (6 bases). CDR3 size: 15 residues. V lost 1 base, J lost 4 bases, and 11 bases lay in between. Germline CDR1 and CDR2: SGHAT and FQNNGV. CDR3 region: CASSLAAGQNQPQHF. The CDR3 nucleotides read TGTGCCAGCAGCTTAGCTGCCGGACAGAATCAGCCCCAGCATTTT.

The V call is TRBV9, the J call TRBJ1-1; D is unclear. The germline CDR1 and CDR2 sequences are SGDLS and YYNGEE. With 7 bases removed from V and 4 bases from J, the gap between germline ends came to 17 bases. The CDR3 is 14 amino acids. CDR3: CASGKGPGPTEAFF. The CDR3 region has the DNA TGTGCCAGCGGGAAAGGGCCCGGGCCCACTGAAGCTTTCTTT.

The V call is TRBV3-1, the J call TRBJ2-2; D is ambiguous. The V and J ends lost 0 bases and 0 bases respectively, with 11 bases between them. From germline, CDR1 is LGHDT and CDR2 YNNKEL (reference sequence). This CDR3 contains 17 residues. The CDR3, as DNA: TGTGCCAGCAGCCAAGATAAACGGCTCACGAACACCGGGGAGCTGTTTTTT. Its protein is CASSQDKRLTNTGELFF. Full variable domain (outside the CDR3, taken from reference TRBV3-1 and TRBJ2-2): DTAVSQTPKYLVTQMGNDKSIKCEQNLGHDTMYWYKQDSKKFLKIMFSYNNKELIINETVPNRFSPKSPDKAHLNLHINSLELGDSAVYFCASSQDKRLTNTGELFFGEGSRLTVL.

The chain carries TRBV7-3 and TRBJ2-2; perhaps TRBD1 as D (5 bases). The CDR3 extends over 14 amino acids. The germline V gene has CDR1 SGHTA and CDR2 FQGTGA. Between the trimmed V and J ends, which lost 5 bases and 5 bases, there was a span of 12 bases. This CDR3 reads CASSVLQGTGELFF. The CDR3 bases are TGTGCCAGCAGCGTACTTCAGGGTACCGGGGAGCTGTTTTTT.

There are a few counts of this clonotype. The chain is built from TRBV7-3 and TRBJ2-1, with 7 bases identical to TRBD2. V was clipped by 4 bases and J by 0 bases; unmatched bases: 6. The CDR3 consists of 16 residues. Looked up from germline, CDR1 is SGHTA and CDR2 is FQGTGA. The CDR3 region is CASSSSTSSSYNEQFF. The CDR3 DNA follows: TGTGCCAGCAGCTCCTCGACTAGCTCCTCCTACAATGAGCAGTTCTTC.

This clonotype showed up many times. This CDR3 is CSAGDIAFNEQFF. The CDR3 nucleotides are TGCAGTGCGGGGGACATCGCATTCAATGAGCAGTTCTTC. The chain links TRBV20-1 to TRBJ2-1, with D maybe TRBD1 (6 bases). There are 13 residues in the CDR3. The V end lost 6 bases, the J end lost 6 bases, and 15 bases lay between the germline ends. Germline V lookup: CDR1 DFQATT, CDR2 SNEGSKA (reference sequence).

This clonotype has just a few counts. The chain combines TRBV24-1 with TRBJ2-3, with D perhaps matching TRBD2 (6 bases). V was pared by 3 bases and J by 4 bases, with 10 bases between. CDR1 KGHDR and CDR2 SFDVKD come from the germline V gene. This CDR3 comprises 14 residues. The CDR3 region is CATSDPAGSDTQYF. CDR3 bases: TGTGCCACCAGTGATCCCGCGGGGTCAGATACGCAGTATTTT.

This clonotype was detected ten times or more. The junction differs from germline at one of its ends, possibly a read error. This chain connects TRBV3-1 to TRBJ2-3; 9 bases align to TRBD2. Germline lookup yields CDR1 LGHDT and CDR2 YNNKEL (reference sequence). This CDR3 is 15 amino acids long. Here the CDR3 DNA reads TGTGCCAGCAGCCAAGCCGGGACTAGCAGAGATACGCAGTATTTT. Its translation: CASSQAGTSRDTQYF.

The V gene is TRBV5-1, the J gene TRBJ2-1; 11 bases line up with TRBD2. J was trimmed by 7 bases and V by 2 bases; bases with no gene match: 5. The CDR3 is 15 amino acids. The germline V gene encodes CDR1 SGHRS and CDR2 YFSETQ. In nucleotides, the CDR3 is TGCGCCAGCAGCTTTATAGCGGGAGGGGAAAATGAGCAGTTCTTC. As protein: CASSFIAGGENEQFF. Variable domain in full (rest from reference TRBV5-1 and TRBJ2-1): KAGVTQTPRYLIKTRGQQVTLSCSPISGHRSVSWYQQTPGQGLQFLFEYFSETQRNKGNFPGRFSGRQFSNSRSEMNVSTLELGDSALYLCASSFIAGGENEQFFGPGTRLTVL.

Many counts were recorded for this clonotype. CDR3 sequence: CSATTADTQYF. The CDR3 DNA reads as TGCAGTGCGACGACAGCAGATACGCAGTATTTT. The chain is built from TRBV20-1 and TRBJ2-3, with D possibly matching TRBD1 (5 bases). V lost 6 bases to trimming and J lost 4 bases, with 8 bases between them. Germline V gene data show CDR1 as DFQATT and CDR2 as SNEGSKA (reference sequence). This CDR3 is 11 amino acids long.

The chain links TRBV29-1 to TRBJ2-3; 9 bases are shared with TRBD2. V lost 4 bases to trimming and J lost 3 bases; unmatched junction nucleotides: 5. The CDR3 contains 14 residues. Germline loops: CDR1 SQVTM, CDR2 ANQGSEA. CDR3 protein: CSVGREGLTDTQYF. In DNA, the CDR3 is TGCAGCGTTGGGCGGGAGGGCCTAACAGATACGCAGTATTTT.

This rearrangement joins TRBV29-1 to TRBJ1-5; no clear D gene. Trimming took 4 bases from V and 4 from J, leaving 8 bases between them. Per the germline V gene, CDR1 is SQVTM and CDR2 is ANQGSEA. The CDR3 runs 12 residues. CDR3 coding DNA: TGCAGCGTTGCGGACGGGAATCAGCCCCAGCATTTT. Translation: CSVADGNQPQHF.

This clonotype showed up many times. The J gene is TRBJ2-7, the V gene TRBV7-9; 8 nucleotides agree with TRBD2. The length of the CDR3 is 16 residues. V shed 6 bases and J 0 bases; nucleotides not matched to a gene: 10. CDR1 SEHNR and CDR2 FQNEAQ come from the germline V gene (reference sequence). The CDR3 here is CASSYILAETSYEQYF. Here the CDR3 DNA reads TGTGCCAGCAGTTACATACTAGCGGAGACCTCCTACGAGCAGTACTTC.

This clonotype was detected ten times or more. The V and J genes are TRBV7-3 and TRBJ2-2; 9 nucleotides match TRBD1. The CDR3 runs 15 residues. Germline lookup yields CDR1 SGHTA and CDR2 FQGTGA. The V gene end was trimmed by 5 bases and the J gene end by 5 bases; junction bases not matched to a gene: 6. The CDR3 coding sequence is TGTGCCAGCAGCCCATCCGGGACAGGGACCGGGGAGCTGTTTTTT. Translating it yields CASSPSGTGTGELFF.